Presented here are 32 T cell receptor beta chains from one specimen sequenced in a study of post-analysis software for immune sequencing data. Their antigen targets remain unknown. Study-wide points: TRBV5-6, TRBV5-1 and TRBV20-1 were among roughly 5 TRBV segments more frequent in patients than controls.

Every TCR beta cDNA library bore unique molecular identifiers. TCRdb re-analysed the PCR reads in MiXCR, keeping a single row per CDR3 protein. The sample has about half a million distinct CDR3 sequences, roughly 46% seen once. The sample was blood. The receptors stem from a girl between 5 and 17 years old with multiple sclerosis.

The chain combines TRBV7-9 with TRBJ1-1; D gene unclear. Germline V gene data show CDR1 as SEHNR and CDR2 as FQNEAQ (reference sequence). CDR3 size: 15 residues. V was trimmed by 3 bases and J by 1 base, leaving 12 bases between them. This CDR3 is CASSFDGRSNTEAFF. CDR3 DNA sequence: TGTGCCAGCAGCTTCGACGGACGTTCGAACACTGAAGCTTTCTTT.

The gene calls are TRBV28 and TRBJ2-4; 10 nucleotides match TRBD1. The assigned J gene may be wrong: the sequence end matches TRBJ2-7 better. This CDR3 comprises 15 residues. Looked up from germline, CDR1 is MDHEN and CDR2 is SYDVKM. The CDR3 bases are TGTGCCAGCAGTTTTAGGGACAGGGGTTACTACGAGCAGTACTTC. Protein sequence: CASSFRDRGYYEQYF.

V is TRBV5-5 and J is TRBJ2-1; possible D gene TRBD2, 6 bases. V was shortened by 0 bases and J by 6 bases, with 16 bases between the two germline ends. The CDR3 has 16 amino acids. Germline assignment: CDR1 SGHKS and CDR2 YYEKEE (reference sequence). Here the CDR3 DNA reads TGTGCCAGCAGCTTGGCCAGGGCTAGCGAGCTCAATGAGCAGTTCTTC. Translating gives CASSLARASELNEQFF.

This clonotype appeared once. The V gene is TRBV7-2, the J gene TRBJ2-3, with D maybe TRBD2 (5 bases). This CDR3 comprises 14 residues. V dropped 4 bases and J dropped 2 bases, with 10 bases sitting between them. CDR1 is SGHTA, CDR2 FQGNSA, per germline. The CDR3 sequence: CASSYSRVTDTQYF. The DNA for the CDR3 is TGTGCCAGCAGCTATTCGAGGGTCACAGATACGCAGTATTTT.

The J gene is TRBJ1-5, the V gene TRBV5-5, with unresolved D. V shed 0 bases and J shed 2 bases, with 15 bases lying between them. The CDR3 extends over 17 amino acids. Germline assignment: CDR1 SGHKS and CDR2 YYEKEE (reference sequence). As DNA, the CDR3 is TGTGCCAGCAGCTTGGAAGCCCACGGGGAGGGCAATCAGCCCCAGCATTTT. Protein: CASSLEAHGEGNQPQHF.

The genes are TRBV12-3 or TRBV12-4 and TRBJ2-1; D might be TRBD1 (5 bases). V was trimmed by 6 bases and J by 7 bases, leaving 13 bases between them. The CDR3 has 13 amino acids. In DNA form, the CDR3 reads TGTGCCAGCAGCCGGAGTGGGGCGAATGAGCAGTTCTTC. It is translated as CASSRSGANEQFF.

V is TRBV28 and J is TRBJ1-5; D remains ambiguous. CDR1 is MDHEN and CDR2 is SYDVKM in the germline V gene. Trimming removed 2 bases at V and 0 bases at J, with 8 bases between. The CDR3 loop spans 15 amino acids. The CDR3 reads CASSLQAYSNQPQHF. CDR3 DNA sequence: TGTGCCAGCAGTTTACAGGCTTATAGCAATCAGCCCCAGCATTTT.

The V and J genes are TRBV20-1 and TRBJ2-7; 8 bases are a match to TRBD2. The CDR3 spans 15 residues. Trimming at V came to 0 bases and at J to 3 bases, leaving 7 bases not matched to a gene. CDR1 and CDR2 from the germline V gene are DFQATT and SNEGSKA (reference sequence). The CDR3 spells CSAREGSGASYEQYF. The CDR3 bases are TGCAGTGCTAGAGAAGGTAGCGGGGCTAGCTACGAGCAGTACTTC.

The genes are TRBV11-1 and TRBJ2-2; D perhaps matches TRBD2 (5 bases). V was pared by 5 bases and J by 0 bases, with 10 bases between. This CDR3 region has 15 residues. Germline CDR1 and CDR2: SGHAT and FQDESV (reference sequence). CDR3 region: CASSLEGTNTGELFF. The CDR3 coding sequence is TGTGCCAGCAGCCTAGAGGGCACGAACACCGGGGAGCTGTTTTTT.

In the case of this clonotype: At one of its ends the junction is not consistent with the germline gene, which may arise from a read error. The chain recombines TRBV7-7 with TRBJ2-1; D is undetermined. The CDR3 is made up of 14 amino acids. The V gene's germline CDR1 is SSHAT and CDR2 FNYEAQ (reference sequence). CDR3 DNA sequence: TGTGCTAGCAGCGTAAGCCCCAACGACAATGAGCAGTTCTTC. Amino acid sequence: CASSVSPNDNEQFF.

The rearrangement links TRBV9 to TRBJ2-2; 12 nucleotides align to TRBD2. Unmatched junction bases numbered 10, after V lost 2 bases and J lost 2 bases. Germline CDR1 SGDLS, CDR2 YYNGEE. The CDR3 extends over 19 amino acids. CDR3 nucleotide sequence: TGTGCCAGCAGCGTTACTAAATGGACTAGCGGGGCTAACACCGGGGAGCTGTTTTTT. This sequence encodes CASSVTKWTSGANTGELFF. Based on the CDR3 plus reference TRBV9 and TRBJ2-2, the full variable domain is DSGVTQTPKHLITATGQRVTLRCSPRSGDLSVYWYQQSLDQGLQFLIQYYNGEERAKGNILERFSAQQFPDLHSELNLSSLELGDSALYFCASSVTKWTSGANTGELFFGEGSRLTVL.

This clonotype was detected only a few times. The CDR3 spells CSARESRYWTSGLDTQYF. CDR3 nucleotides: TGCAGTGCTAGAGAGAGCCGGTACTGGACTAGCGGGTTAGATACGCAGTATTTT. J is TRBJ2-3 and V is TRBV20-1; 11 bases align to TRBD2. Germline CDR1 and CDR2: DFQATT and SNEGSKA (reference sequence). With 0 bases clipped from V and 5 bases from J, the junction kept 13 bases outside the gene matches. The length of the CDR3 is 18 residues.

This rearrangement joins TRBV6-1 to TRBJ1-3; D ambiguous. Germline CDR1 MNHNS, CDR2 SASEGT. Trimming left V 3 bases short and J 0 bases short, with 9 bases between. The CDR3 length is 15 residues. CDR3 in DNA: TGTGCCAGCAGTGACAGCGTCCACTCTGGAAACACCATATATTTT. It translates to CASSDSVHSGNTIYF.

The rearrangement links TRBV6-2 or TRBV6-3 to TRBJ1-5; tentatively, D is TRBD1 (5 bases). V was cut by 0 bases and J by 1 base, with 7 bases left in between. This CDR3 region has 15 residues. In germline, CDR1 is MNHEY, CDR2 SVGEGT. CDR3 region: CASSYSTVSNQPQHF. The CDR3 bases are TGTGCCAGCAGTTACTCGACAGTAAGCAATCAGCCCCAGCATTTT.

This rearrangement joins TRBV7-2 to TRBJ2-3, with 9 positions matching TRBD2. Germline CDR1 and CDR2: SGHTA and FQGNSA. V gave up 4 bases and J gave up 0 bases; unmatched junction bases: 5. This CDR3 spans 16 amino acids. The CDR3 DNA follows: TGTGCCAGCAGCTCATCTAGCGGGGCGAGCACAGATACGCAGTATTTT. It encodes CASSSSSGASTDTQYF. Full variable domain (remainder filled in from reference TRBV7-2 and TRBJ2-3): GAGVSQSPSNKVTEKGKDVELRCDPISGHTALYWYRQSLGQGLEFLIYFQGNSAPDKSGLPSDRFSAERTGGSVSTLTIQRTQQEDSAVYLCASSSSSGASTDTQYFGPGTRLTVL.

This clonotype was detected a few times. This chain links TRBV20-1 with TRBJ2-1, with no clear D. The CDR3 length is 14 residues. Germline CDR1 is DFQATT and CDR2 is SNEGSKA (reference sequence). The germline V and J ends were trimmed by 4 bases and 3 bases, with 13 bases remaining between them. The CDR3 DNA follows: TGCAGTGCTAATCGCGGCCCCATCTACAATGAGCAGTTCTTC. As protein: CSANRGPIYNEQFF.

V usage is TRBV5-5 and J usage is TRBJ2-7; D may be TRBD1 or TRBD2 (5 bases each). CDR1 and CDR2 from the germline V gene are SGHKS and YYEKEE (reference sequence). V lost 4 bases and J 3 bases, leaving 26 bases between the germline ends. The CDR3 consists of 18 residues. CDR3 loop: CASSLGNGTPAKIYEQYF. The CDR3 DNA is TGTGCCAGCAGCCTGGGGAACGGGACGCCAGCAAAAATCTACGAGCAGTACTTC.

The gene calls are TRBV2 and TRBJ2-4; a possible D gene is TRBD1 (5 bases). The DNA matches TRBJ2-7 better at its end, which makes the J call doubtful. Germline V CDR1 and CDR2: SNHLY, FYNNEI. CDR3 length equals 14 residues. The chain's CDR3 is CASSEQGPPTEQYF. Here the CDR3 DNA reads TGTGCCAGCAGTGAGCAGGGCCCCCCCACCGAGCAGTACTTC.

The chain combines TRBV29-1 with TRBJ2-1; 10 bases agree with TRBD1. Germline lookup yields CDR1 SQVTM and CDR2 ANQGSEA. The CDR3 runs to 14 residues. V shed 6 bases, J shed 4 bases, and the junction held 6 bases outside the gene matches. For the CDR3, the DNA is TGCAGCGTCCAGCGGGACAGGGGATACAATGAGCAGTTCTTC. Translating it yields CSVQRDRGYNEQFF.

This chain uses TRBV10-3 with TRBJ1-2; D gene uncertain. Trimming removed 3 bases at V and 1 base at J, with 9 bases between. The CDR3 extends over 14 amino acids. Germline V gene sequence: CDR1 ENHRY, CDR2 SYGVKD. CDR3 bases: TGTGCCATCAGTGACTTGGAGAATAACTATGGCTACACCTTC. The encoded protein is CAISDLENNYGYTF.

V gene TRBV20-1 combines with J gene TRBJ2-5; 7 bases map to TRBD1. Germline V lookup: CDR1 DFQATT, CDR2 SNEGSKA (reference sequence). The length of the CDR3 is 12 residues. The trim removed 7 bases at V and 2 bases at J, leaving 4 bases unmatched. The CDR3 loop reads CSVTGQQETQYF. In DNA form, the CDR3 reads TGCAGTGTTACGGGACAGCAAGAGACCCAGTACTTC.

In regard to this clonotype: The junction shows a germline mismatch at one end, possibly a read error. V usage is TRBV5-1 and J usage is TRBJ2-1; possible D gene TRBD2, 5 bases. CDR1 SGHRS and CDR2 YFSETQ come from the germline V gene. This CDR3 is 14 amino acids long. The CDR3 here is CASSLEIWENGQFF. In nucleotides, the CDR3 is TGCGCCAGCAGCTTGGAGATCTGGGAGAATGGGCAGTTCTTC.

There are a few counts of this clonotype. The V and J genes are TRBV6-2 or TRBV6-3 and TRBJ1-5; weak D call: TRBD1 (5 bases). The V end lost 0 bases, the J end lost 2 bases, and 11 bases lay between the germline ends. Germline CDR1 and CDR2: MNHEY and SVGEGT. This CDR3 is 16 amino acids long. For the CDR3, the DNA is TGTGCCAGCAGTTACTCCGGGGGACGGGGCAATCAGCCCCAGCATTTT. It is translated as CASSYSGGRGNQPQHF.

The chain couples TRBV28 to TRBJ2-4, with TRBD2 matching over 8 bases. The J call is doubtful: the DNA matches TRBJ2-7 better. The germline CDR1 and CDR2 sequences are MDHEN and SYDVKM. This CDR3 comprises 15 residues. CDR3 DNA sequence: TGTGCCAGCAGTCTCGGGAGGGGGGTCTCCTACGAGCAGTACTTC. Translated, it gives CASSLGRGVSYEQYF.

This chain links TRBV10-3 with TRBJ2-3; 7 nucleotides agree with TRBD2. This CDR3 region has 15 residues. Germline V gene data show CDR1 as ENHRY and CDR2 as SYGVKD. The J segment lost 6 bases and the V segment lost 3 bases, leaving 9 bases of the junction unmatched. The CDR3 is CAISEARESVDTQYF. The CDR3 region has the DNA TGTGCCATCAGTGAAGCGCGGGAGTCGGTGGATACGCAGTATTTT.

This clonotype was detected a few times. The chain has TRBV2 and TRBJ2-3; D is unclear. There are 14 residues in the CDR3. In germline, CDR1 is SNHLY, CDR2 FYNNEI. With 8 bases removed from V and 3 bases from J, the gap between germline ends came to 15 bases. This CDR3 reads CASRKEYPTDTQYF. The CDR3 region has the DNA TGTGCCAGCCGCAAGGAATACCCGACAGATACGCAGTATTTT.

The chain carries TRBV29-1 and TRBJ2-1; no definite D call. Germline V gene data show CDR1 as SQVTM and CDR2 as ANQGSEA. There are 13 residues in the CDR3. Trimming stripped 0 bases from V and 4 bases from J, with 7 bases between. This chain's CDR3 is CSVEDLEYNEQFF. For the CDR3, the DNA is TGCAGCGTTGAAGATCTCGAGTACAATGAGCAGTTCTTC.

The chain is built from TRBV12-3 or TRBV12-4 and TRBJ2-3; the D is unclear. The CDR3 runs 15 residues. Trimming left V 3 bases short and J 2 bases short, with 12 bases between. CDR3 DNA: TGTGCCAGCAGTTTGAACAGCGACAACACAGATACGCAGTATTTT. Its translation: CASSLNSDNTDTQYF.

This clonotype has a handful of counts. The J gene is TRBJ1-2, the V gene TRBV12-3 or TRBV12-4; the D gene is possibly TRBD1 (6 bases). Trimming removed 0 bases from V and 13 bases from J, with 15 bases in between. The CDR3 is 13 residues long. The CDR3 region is CASSLAPLQGGTF. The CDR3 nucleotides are TGTGCCAGCAGTTTAGCGCCATTACAGGGCGGCACCTTC.

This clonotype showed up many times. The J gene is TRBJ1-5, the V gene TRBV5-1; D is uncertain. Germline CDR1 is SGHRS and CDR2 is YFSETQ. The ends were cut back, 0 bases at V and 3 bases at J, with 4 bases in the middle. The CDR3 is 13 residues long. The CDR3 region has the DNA TGCGCCAGCAGCTTGGAACCCAATCAGCCCCAGCATTTT. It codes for CASSLEPNQPQHF.

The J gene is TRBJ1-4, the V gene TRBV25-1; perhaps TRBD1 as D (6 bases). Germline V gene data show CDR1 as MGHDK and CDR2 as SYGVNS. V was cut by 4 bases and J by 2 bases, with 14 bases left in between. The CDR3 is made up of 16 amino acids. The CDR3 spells CASSALQGWTNEKLFF. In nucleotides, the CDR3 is TGTGCCAGCAGTGCGTTACAGGGATGGACTAATGAAAAACTGTTTTTT.

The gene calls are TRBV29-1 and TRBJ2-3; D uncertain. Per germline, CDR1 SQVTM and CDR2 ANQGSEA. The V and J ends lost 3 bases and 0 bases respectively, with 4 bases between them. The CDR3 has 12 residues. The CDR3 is CSVDPSTDTQYF. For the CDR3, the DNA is TGCAGCGTTGACCCGAGCACAGATACGCAGTATTTT.